This T cell receptor (beta chain) was captured in a study of blood T cells in healthy people across ages. Study overall: Capturing about one barcoded beta molecule per two T cells was achieved by template switching.

The authors ran a second PCR of about 7 to 11 cycles using a sample-barcoded 5' primer and a J-beta primer mix. A single record per CDR3 protein comes from TCRdb applying MiXCR to the 5' RACE reads. The sample records roughly 930,000 distinct CDR3 sequences, around 49% being singletons. Germline loops: CDR1 SEHNR, CDR2 FQNEAQ (reference sequence). This CDR3 has 17 residues. V shed 3 bases and J 4 bases; nucleotides not matched to a gene: 13. Study-level points and caveats: Donor CMV infection status was unknown, possibly confounding age-related changes in expanded clonotypes. The study found more naive CD4+ cells and higher diversity in long-lived than aged donors. Diversity of TCR beta correlated strongly with naive T cell percentage.

In the case of this clonotype: The antigen is undetermined.

This TCR derives from a young man in good health. The gene calls are TRBV7-9 and TRBJ1-2; 8 nucleotides align to TRBD1. The sequenced material came from blood. As DNA, the CDR3 is TGTGCCAGCAGCTTGCCAGGGGGCCCACCCAACATCTATGGCTACACCTTC. It translates to CASSLPGGPPNIYGYTF.